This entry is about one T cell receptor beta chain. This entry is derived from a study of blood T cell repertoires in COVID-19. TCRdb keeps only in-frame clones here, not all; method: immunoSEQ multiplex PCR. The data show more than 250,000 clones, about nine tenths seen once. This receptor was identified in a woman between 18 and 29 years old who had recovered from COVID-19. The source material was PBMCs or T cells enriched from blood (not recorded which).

CDR3: CAWGLASTDTQYF. CDR3 in DNA: TGTGCCTGGGGACTAGCGAGCACAGATACGCAGTATTTT. The V gene is TRBV30, the J gene TRBJ2-3; TRBD2 matches 9 bases. V shed 5 bases, J shed 0 bases, and the junction held 0 bases outside the gene matches. CDR1 is GTSNPN, CDR2 SVGIG, per germline (reference sequence). This CDR3 is 13 amino acids long.